Each of the 7 T cell receptor beta chains below was sequenced from the same sample in a study of beta chain features in type 1 diabetes. Whole-study findings and limits: The study found moderately but significantly shorter TCRB CDR3s in all four CD4+ subsets of Type 1 diabetes patients.

The entirety of the isolated RNA underwent reverse transcription, so expressed TCRB transcripts were sequenced. Libraries were prepared by immunoSEQ multiplex PCR; TCRdb keeps only in-frame clonotypes and omits some of them. The data contain hundreds of thousands of clones, about 14% of them seen just once; the ten biggest clones take up roughly 0.04%. The antigens these receptors bind are not known. Sequenced material: naive CD4+ T cells from blood. The receptors stem from a young man with type 1 diabetes.

The rearrangement links TRBV19 to TRBJ2-5; 7 nucleotides align to TRBD2. The junction had 1 base not matched to a gene; V was cut back by 4 bases and J by 5 bases. Looked up from germline, CDR1 is LNHDA and CDR2 is SQIVND (reference sequence). The CDR3 covers 12 residues. The CDR3 sequence: CASSTRGETQYF. CDR3 coding DNA: TGTGCCAGTAGTACGCGGGGGGAGACCCAGTACTTC.

This clone was picked up a small number of times. The chain couples TRBV11-2 to TRBJ2-1; tentatively, D is TRBD2 (6 bases). Germline V gene sequence: CDR1 SGHAT, CDR2 FQNNGV. The CDR3 covers 16 residues. Trimming stripped 1 base from V and 8 bases from J, with 18 bases between. CDR3 nucleotides: TGTGCCAGCAGCTTAGTAAGGTTCGGGGGTACGGATGAGCAGTTCTTC. It is translated as CASSLVRFGGTDEQFF. Combining the CDR3 with reference TRBV11-2 and TRBJ2-1 gives the whole variable domain EAGVAQSPRYKIIEKRQSVAFWCNPISGHATLYWYQQILGQGPKLLIQFQNNGVVDDSQLPKDRFSAERLKGVDSTLKIQPAKLEDSAVYLCASSLVRFGGTDEQFFGPGTRLTVL.

This clone was seen a few times. CDR3 sequence: CSVAWGNQPQHF. The CDR3 DNA is TGCAGCGTTGCGTGGGGGAATCAGCCCCAGCATTTT. The rearrangement uses TRBV29-1 and TRBJ1-5; TRBD1 might be the D (5 bases). V was pared by 4 bases and J by 4 bases, with 8 bases between. The germline CDR1 and CDR2 sequences are SQVTM and ANQGSEA. The CDR3 has 12 residues. Full variable domain (missing parts from reference TRBV29-1 and TRBJ1-5): SAVISQKPSRDICQRGTSLTIQCQVDSQVTMMFWYRQQPGQSLTLIATANQGSEATYESGFVIDKFPISRPNLTFSTLTVSNMSPEDSSIYLCSVAWGNQPQHFGDGTRLSIL.

The chain carries TRBV5-1 and TRBJ1-2; D is possibly TRBD1 (5 bases). Germline values: CDR1 SGHRS, CDR2 YFSETQ. CDR3 length equals 15 residues. V lost 2 bases and J 8 bases, leaving 19 bases between the germline ends. CDR3 coding DNA: TGCGCCAGCAGCTTCTCAGGGAGGAGGGAGGAAGGCTACACCTTC. It yields the protein CASSFSGRREEGYTF.

This clone was seen only a few times. This chain links TRBV13 with TRBJ2-5; D call uncertain. This CDR3 spans 13 amino acids. With 1 base removed from V and 2 bases from J, the gap between germline ends came to 5 bases. Germline CDR1 PRHDT, CDR2 FYEKMQ (reference sequence). DNA of the CDR3: TGTGCCAGCAGCTTAGTCAGACAAGAGACCCAGTACTTC. Amino acid sequence: CASSLVRQETQYF.

V usage is TRBV6-5 and J usage is TRBJ1-2; D gene unclear. CDR1 and CDR2 (germline): MNHEY, SVGAGI. V was shortened by 6 bases and J by 4 bases, with 15 bases between the two germline ends. This CDR3 has 14 residues. CDR3 DNA sequence: TGTGCCAGCAGGCCCCCACTCGAGGGCTATGGCTACACCTTC. Protein product: CASRPPLEGYGYTF.

This clone turned up a few times. The chain couples TRBV10-3 to TRBJ1-1; perhaps TRBD1 as D (5 bases). The CDR3 contains 13 residues. V was clipped by 4 bases and J by 6 bases, with 12 bases between them. Per the germline V gene, CDR1 is ENHRY and CDR2 is SYGVKD. CDR3: CAISGSRDSEAFF. The CDR3 region has the DNA TGTGCCATCAGTGGCAGCCGGGACTCTGAAGCTTTCTTT.